This TCR beta chain was sequenced in a study of T cell responses to AZD1222 COVID-19 vaccine. This table comes from immunoSEQ multiplex PCR, and its TCRdb copy is limited to in-frame clones, with some not included. The table lists roughly 140,000 clones, roughly 90% of them singletons. The CDR3 is 15 amino acids. Germline assignment: CDR1 SGHVS and CDR2 FQNEAQ. The J segment lost 7 bases and the V segment lost 4 bases, leaving 4 bases of the junction unmatched. This chain uses TRBV7-8 with TRBJ2-1; 13 bases are shared with TRBD2. This clonotype was obtained from an adult who received the AZD1222 COVID-19 vaccine. Specimen: peripheral blood, collected 28 days after the second AZD1222 dose. The CDR3: CASSSRLAGGNEQFF. CDR3 in DNA: TGTGCCAGCAGCTCCCGACTAGCGGGGGGTAATGAGCAGTTCTTC.